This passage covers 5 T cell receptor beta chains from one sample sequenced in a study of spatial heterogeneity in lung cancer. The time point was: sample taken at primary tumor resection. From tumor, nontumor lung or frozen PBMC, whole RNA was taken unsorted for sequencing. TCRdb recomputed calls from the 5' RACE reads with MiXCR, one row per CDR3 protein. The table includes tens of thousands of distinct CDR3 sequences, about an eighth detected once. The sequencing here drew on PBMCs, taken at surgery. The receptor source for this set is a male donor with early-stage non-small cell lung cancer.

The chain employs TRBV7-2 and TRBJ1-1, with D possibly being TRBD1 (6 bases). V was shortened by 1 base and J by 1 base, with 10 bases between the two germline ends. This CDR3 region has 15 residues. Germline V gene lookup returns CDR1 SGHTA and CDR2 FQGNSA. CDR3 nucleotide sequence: TGTGCCAGCAGCTTAGGTGGGGGCGCGAACACTGAAGCTTTCTTT. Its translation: CASSLGGGANTEAFF.

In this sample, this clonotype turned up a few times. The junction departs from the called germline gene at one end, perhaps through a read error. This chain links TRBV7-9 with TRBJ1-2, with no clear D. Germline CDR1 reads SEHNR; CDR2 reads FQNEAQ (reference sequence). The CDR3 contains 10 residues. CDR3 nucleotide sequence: TGTGCCAGCAGCTTAGCGCATTTAAGCTTC. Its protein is CASSLAHLSF. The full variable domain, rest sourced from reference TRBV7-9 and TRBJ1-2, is DTGVSQNPRHKITKRGQNVTFRCDPISEHNRLYWYRQTLGQGPEFLTYFQNEAQLEKSRLLSDRFSAERPKGSFSTLEIQRTEQGDSAMYLCASSLAHLSFGSGTRLTVV.

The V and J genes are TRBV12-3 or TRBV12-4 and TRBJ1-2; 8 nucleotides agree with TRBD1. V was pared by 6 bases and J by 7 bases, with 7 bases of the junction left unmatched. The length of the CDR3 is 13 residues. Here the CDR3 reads CASSGQGPRGYTF. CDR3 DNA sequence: TGTGCCAGCAGCGGACAGGGCCCGCGTGGCTACACCTTC.

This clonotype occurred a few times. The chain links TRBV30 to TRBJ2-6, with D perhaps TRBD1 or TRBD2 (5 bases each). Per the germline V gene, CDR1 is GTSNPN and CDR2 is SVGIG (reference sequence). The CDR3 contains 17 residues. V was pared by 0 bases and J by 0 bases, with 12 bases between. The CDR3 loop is CAWSVGTDSSGANVLTF. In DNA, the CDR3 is TGTGCCTGGAGTGTGGGGACCGACAGCTCTGGGGCCAACGTCCTGACTTTC.

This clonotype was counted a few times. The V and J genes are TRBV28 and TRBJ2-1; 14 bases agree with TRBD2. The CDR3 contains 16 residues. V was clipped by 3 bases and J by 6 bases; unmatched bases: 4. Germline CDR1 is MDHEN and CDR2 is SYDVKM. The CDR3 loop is CASSFRTSGGFNEQFF. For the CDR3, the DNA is TGTGCCAGCAGTTTTCGGACTAGCGGGGGGTTCAATGAGCAGTTCTTC.